This entry lists 5 T cell receptor beta chains sequenced from one sample in a study of patients and donors after allogeneic stem cell transplantation. Each CDR3 protein is one row after TCRdb ran MiXCR on the RT-PCR reads. Of 30,000 or so distinct CDR3 sequences detected, nearly 7% appear once; the ten largest clones hold about a third. Sequenced: blood, either unsorted or a sorted T cell fraction (not recorded which). These receptor sequences come from a human donor who was either an allogeneic HSCT recipient or a stem cell or donor lymphocyte infusion donor (not recorded which). It is not recorded whose cells these are; they may come from a transplant donor.

This clonotype was detected many times. V is TRBV6-2 or TRBV6-3 and J is TRBJ1-4; D remains ambiguous. Between the trimmed V and J ends, which lost 6 bases and 5 bases, there was a span of 4 bases. Germline CDR1 reads MNHEY; CDR2 reads SVGEGT. The CDR3 has 11 residues. CDR3 nucleotide sequence: TGTGCCAGCAGCGAGAATGAAAAACTGTTTTTT. Translated, it gives CASSENEKLFF.

This clonotype was found a few times. The chain uses TRBV20-1 and TRBJ1-1; D is undetermined. The CDR3 is made up of 13 amino acids. The V gene lost 6 bases and the J gene lost 6 bases, with 17 bases spanning the gap. Germline CDR1 and CDR2: DFQATT and SNEGSKA (reference sequence). The CDR3 bases are TGCAGTGCCCGACACCAACCAGAATCTGAAGCTTTCTTT. It specifies CSARHQPESEAFF.

The CDR3 nucleotides are TGTGCCAGCAGCTTACAAAAAGCGGCGGAGACCCAGTACTTC. Protein sequence: CASSLQKAAETQYF. This chain uses TRBV11-1 with TRBJ2-5; perhaps TRBD2 as D (5 bases). This CDR3 has 14 residues. In germline, CDR1 is SGHAT, CDR2 FQDESV (reference sequence). V was pared by 2 bases and J by 5 bases, with 12 bases between.

This rearrangement joins TRBV6-5 to TRBJ2-7, with 9 bases aligning to TRBD2. The CDR3 length is 14 residues. V was clipped by 7 bases and J by 2 bases; unmatched bases: 6. From germline, CDR1 is MNHEY and CDR2 SVGAGI. The CDR3 nucleotides are TGTGCCAGCAACCCAGCGGGAGGCCCCTACGAGCAGTACTTC. Encoded protein: CASNPAGGPYEQYF.

This clonotype has a handful of counts. The chain combines TRBV28 with TRBJ2-5; D gene uncertain. Per the germline V gene, CDR1 is MDHEN and CDR2 is SYDVKM. V shed 2 bases and J shed 1 base, with 8 bases lying between them. This CDR3 comprises 14 residues. CDR3 DNA sequence: TGTGCCAGCAGTTTAACGGCTAGCCAAGAGACCCAGTACTTC. Translated: CASSLTASQETQYF.